This T cell receptor beta chain was sequenced in a study of blood T cell repertoires in COVID-19. As for the study in general: Acute and convalescent COVID-19 samples came from the United States, Italy and Spain.

The germline gives CDR1 LNHNV, CDR2 YYDKDF (reference sequence). The CDR3 is 16 residues long. Losses at the gene ends were 0 bases for V and 7 bases for J; bases not matched to a gene: 10. Per the original data handling: Estimation of nucleated cell counts was performed using reference gene primer amplification. Sequencing was performed with immunoSEQ multiplex PCR; in TCRdb, only in-frame clones are kept and a portion is missing. The V and J calls and clone size were taken over from that table, and D and trimming were inferred from the DNA. The sample includes just over 90,000 clones, around four fifths of them seen just once. This clone was observed a single time.

The gene calls are TRBV15 and TRBJ2-7; 9 nucleotides align to TRBD2. This receptor was taken from a human donor in a cohort sampled during active COVID-19. The sequenced sample was peripheral blood. The CDR3 DNA reads TGTGCCACCAGCAGAGATGTAGCGGGAGCGTCTCGGGAGCAGTACTTC. Translated, it gives CATSRDVAGASREQYF.